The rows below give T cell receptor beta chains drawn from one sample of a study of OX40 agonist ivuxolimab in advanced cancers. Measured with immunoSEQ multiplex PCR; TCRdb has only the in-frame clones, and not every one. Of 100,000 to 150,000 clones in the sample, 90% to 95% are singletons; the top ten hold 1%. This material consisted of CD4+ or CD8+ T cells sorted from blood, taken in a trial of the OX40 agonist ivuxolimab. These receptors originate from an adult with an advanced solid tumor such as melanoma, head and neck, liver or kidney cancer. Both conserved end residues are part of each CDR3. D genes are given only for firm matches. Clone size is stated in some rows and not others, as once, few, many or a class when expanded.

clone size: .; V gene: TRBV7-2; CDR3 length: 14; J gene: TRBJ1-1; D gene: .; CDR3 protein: CASSLEQGLTEAFF; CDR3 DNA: TGTGCCAGCAGCTTAGAGCAGGGTTTGACTGAAGCTTTCTTT
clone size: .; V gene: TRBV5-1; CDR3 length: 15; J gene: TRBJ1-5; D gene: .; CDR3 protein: CASSLGPGGQQPQHF; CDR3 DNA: TGCGCCAGCAGCTTGGGACCGGGAGGGCAGCAGCCCCAGCATTTT
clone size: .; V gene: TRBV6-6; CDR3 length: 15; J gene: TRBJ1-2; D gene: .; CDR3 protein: CASSILSGQIYGYTF; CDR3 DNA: TGTGCCAGCAGTATCCTTTCTGGACAGATCTATGGCTACACCTTC
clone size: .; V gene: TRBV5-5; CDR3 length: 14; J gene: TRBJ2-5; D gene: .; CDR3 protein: CASRLAVGQETQYF; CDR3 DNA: TGTGCCAGCAGGTTAGCGGTGGGGCAAGAGACCCAGTACTTC
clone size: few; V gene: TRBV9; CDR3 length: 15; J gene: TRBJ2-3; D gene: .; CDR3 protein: CASSVELDRTDTQYF; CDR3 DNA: TGTGCCAGCAGCGTGGAACTAGATCGCACAGATACGCAGTATTTT
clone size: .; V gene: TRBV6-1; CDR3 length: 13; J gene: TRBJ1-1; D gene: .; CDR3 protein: CASSPHMNTEAFF; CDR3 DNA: TGTGCCAGCAGTCCACACATGAACACTGAAGCTTTCTTT
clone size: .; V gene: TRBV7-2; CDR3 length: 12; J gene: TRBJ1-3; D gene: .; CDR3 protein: CASSLGGNTIYF; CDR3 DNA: TGTGCCAGCAGCTTAGGAGGGAACACCATATATTTT
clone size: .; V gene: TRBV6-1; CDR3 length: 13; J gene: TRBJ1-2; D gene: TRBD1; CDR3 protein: CASSWDRNYGYTF; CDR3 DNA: TGTGCCAGCAGTTGGGACAGAAACTATGGCTACACCTTC
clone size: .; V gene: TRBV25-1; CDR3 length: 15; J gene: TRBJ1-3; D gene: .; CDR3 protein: CASRRAGTSGNTIYF; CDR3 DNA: TGTGCCAGCAGAAGGGCAGGGACCTCTGGAAACACCATATATTTT
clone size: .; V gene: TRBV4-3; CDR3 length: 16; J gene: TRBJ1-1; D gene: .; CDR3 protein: CASSQDLRRGNTEAFF; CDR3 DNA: TGCGCCAGCAGCCAAGATCTGCGCAGGGGGAACACTGAAGCTTTCTTT
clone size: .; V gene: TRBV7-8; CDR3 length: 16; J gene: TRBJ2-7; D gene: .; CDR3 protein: CASSLVGSGGQGEQYF; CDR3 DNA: TGTGCCAGCAGCTTAGTAGGTAGCGGGGGACAGGGCGAGCAGTACTTC
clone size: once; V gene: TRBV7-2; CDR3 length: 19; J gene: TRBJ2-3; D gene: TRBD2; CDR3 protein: CASSLGISGRFSSTDTQYF; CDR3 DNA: TGTGCCAGCAGCTTAGGGATTAGCGGGAGGTTTTCTAGCACAGATACGCAGTATTTT
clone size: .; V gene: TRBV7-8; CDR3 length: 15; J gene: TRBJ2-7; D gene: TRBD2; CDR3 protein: CASSERDYFSYEQYF; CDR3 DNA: TGTGCCAGCAGCGAACGGGACTACTTCTCCTACGAGCAGTACTTC
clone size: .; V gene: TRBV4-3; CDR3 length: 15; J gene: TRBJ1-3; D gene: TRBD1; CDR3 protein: CASSHRTGPGNTIYF; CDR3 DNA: TGCGCCAGCAGCCACAGGACAGGGCCTGGAAACACCATATATTTT
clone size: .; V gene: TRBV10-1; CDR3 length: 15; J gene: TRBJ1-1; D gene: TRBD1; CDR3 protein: CASRPGTELNTEAFF; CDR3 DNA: TGCGCCAGCAGACCCGGGACAGAACTGAACACTGAAGCTTTCTTT
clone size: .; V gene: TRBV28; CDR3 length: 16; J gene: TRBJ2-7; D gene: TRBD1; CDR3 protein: CASSSPGQGGSYEQYF; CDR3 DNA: TGTGCCAGCAGTTCCCCGGGACAGGGCGGCTCCTACGAGCAGTACTTC
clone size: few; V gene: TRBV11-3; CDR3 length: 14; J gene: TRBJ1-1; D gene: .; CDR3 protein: CASSWKRGNTEAFF; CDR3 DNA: TGTGCCAGCAGCTGGAAGCGGGGGAACACTGAAGCTTTCTTT
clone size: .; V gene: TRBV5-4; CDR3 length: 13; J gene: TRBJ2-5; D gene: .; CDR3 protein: CASMRGRDETQYF; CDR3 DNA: TGTGCCAGCATGCGGGGAAGGGATGAGACCCAGTACTTC
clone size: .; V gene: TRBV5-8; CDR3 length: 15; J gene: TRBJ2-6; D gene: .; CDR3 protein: CASSPRNSGANVLTF; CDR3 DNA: TGTGCCAGCAGCCCCCGGAATAGTGGGGCCAACGTCCTGACTTTC
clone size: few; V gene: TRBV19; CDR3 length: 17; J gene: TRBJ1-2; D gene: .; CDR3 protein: CASSIRPPVPHNYGYTF; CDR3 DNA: TGTGCCAGTAGTATAAGGCCACCAGTCCCCCATAACTATGGCTACACCTTC
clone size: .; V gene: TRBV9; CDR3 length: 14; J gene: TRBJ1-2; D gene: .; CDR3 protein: CASSVGGDNYGYTF; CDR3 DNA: TGTGCCAGCAGCGTAGGGGGGGACAACTATGGCTACACCTTC
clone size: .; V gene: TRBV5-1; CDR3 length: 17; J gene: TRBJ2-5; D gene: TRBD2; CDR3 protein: CASTRTGTRVLKETQYF; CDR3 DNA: TGCGCCAGCACCCGAACCGGGACTAGAGTTCTCAAGGAGACCCAGTACTTC
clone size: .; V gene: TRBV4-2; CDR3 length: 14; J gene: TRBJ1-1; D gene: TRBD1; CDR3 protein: CASSKDRGLTEAFF; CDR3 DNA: TGTGCCAGCAGCAAGGACAGGGGTCTCACTGAAGCTTTCTTT
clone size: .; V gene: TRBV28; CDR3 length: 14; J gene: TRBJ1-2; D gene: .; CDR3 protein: CASSLGAGNYGYTF; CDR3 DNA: TGTGCCAGCAGTTTAGGGGCAGGAAACTATGGCTACACCTTC
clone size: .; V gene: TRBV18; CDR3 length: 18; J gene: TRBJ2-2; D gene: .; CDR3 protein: CASSPQRPGLTNTGELFF; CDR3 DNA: TGTGCCAGCTCTCCACAACGTCCGGGACTCACGAACACCGGGGAGCTGTTTTTT
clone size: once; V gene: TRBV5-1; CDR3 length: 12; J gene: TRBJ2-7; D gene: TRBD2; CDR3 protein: CASSLVGGEQYF; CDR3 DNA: TGCGCCAGCAGCTTGGTCGGGGGGGAGCAGTACTTC
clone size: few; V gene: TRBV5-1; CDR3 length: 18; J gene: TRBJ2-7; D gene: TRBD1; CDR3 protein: CASSPTGTGGGGSYEQYF; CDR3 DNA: TGCGCCAGCAGCCCCACCGGGACAGGGGGCGGAGGTTCCTACGAGCAGTACTTC
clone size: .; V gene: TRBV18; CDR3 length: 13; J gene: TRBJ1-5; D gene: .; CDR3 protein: CASSPGDDQPQHF; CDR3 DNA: TGTGCCAGCTCACCAGGGGACGATCAGCCCCAGCATTTT
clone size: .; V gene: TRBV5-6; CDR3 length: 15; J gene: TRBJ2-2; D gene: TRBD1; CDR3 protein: CASRSIGGRAGELFF; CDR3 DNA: TGTGCCAGCAGATCTATAGGGGGCAGAGCCGGGGAGCTGTTTTTT
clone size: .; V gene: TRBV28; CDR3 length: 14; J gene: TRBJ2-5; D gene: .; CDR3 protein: CASSSGPSQETQYF; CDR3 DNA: TGTGCCAGCAGTTCGGGACCGTCACAAGAGACCCAGTACTTC
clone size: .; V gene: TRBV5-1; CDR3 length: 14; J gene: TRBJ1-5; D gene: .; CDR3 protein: CASSFGGVNQPQHF; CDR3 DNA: TGCGCCAGCAGCTTCGGGGGGGTAAATCAGCCCCAGCATTTT
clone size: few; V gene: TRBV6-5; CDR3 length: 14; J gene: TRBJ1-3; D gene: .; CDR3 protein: CASRRQGYGNTIYF; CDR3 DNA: TGTGCCAGCAGGAGGCAGGGGTATGGAAACACCATATATTTT
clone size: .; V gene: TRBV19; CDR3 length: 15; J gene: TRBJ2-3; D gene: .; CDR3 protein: CASSIQGLEPDTQYF; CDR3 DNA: TGTGCCAGTAGTATACAGGGTTTGGAACCAGATACGCAGTATTTT
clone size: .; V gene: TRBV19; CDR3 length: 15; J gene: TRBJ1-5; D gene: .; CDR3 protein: CASEGEGGVGQPQHF; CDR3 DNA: TGTGCCAGTGAGGGGGAGGGTGGTGTCGGTCAGCCCCAGCATTTT
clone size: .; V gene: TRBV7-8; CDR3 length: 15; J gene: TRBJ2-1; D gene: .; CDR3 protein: CASSFGRLAYNEQFF; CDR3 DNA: TGTGCCAGCAGTTTTGGACGTCTAGCCTACAATGAGCAGTTCTTC
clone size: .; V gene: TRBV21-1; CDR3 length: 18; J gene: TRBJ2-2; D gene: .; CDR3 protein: CASSSRRRARGGPGELFF; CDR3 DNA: TGTGCCAGCAGCTCCAGGCGTCGGGCCAGGGGGGGTCCCGGGGAGCTGTTTTTT
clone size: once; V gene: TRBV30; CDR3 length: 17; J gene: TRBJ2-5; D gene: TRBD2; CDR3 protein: CAWSLWLAGVGEETQYF; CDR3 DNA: TGTGCCTGGAGTTTATGGCTAGCGGGAGTGGGGGAAGAGACCCAGTACTTC
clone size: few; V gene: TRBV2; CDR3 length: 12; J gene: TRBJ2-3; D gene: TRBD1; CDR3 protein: CASGDRGNTQYF; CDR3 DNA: TGTGCCAGCGGGGACAGGGGAAATACGCAGTATTTT
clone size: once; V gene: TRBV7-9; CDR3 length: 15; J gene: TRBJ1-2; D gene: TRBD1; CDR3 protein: CASSLDLAGGDGYTF; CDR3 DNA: TGTGCCAGCAGCTTAGATCTCGCAGGGGGCGATGGCTACACCTTC
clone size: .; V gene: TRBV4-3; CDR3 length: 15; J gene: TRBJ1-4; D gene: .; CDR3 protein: CASSQDYATNEKLFF; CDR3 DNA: TGCGCCAGCAGCCAAGATTACGCAACTAATGAAAAACTGTTTTTT
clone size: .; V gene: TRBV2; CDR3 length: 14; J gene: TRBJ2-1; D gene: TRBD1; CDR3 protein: CASRGGQGTHEQFF; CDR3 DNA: TGTGCCAGCCGGGGGGGACAGGGGACGCATGAGCAGTTCTTC
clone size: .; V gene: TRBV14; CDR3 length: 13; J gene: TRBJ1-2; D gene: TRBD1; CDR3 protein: CASSPRTGQGYTF; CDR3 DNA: TGTGCCAGCAGCCCTAGGACAGGGCAGGGCTACACCTTC
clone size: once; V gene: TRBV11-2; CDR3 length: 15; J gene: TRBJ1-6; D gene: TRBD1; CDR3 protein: CASSPRGQGHSPLHF; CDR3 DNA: TGTGCCAGCAGTCCTAGGGGACAGGGACATTCACCCCTCCACTTT
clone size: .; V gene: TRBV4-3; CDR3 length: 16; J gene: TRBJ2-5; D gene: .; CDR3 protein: CASSQENRMRGETQYF; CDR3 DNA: TGCGCCAGCAGCCAAGAAAACAGGATGAGGGGGGAGACCCAGTACTTC
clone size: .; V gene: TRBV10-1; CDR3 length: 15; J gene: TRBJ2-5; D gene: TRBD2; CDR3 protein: CASSRGGGPQETQYF; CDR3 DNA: TGCGCCAGCAGTAGGGGCGGGGGGCCGCAAGAGACCCAGTACTTC
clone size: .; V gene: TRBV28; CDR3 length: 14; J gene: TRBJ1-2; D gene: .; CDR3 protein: CASSLLGPRGGYTF; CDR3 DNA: TGTGCCAGCAGTTTATTGGGCCCGAGGGGAGGCTACACCTTC
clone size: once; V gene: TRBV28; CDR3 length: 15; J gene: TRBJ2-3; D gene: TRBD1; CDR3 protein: CASRGDRGYRDTQYF; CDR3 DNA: TGTGCCAGCAGGGGGGACAGGGGATACAGAGATACGCAGTATTTT
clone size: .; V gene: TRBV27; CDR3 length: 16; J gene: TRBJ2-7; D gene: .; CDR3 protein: CASSLMPRDKNYEQYF; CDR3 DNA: TGTGCCAGCAGTTTAATGCCCCGGGACAAAAACTACGAGCAGTACTTC
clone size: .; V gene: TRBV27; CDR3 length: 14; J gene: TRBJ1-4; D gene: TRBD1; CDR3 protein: CASSSDRSNEKLFF; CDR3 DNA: TGTGCCAGCAGTTCGGACAGGTCTAATGAAAAACTGTTTTTT
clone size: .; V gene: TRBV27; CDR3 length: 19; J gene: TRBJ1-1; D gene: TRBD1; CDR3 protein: CASSLGHPGQGPSGGEAFF; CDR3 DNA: TGTGCCAGCAGTTTAGGGCATCCGGGACAGGGCCCGTCTGGGGGTGAAGCTTTCTTT
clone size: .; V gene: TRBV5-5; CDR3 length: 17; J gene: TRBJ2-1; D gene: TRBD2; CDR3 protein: CASSFPKSGRAGDEQFF; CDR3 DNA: TGTGCCAGCAGCTTTCCTAAAAGCGGGAGGGCCGGAGATGAGCAGTTCTTC
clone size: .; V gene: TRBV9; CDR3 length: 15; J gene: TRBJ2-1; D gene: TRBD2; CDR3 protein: CASSVASGPYNEQFF; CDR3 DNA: TGTGCCAGCAGCGTAGCTAGCGGGCCCTACAATGAGCAGTTCTTC
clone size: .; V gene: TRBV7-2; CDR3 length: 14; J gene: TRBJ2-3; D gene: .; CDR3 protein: CASSWGGIHDTQYF; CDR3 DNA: TGTGCCAGCAGTTGGGGGGGCATACACGATACGCAGTATTTT
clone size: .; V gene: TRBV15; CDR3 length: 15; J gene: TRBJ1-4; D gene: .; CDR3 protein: CATERRGLTNEKLFF; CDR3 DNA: TGTGCCACCGAGAGAAGGGGCTTGACTAATGAAAAACTGTTTTTT
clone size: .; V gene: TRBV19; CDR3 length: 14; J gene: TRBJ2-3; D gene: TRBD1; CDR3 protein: CASTRTGPTDTQYF; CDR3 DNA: TGTGCCAGTACCCGGACAGGGCCAACAGATACGCAGTATTTT
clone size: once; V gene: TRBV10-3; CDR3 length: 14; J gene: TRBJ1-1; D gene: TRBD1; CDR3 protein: CAISGSRGQGEAFF; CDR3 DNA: TGTGCCATCAGTGGTTCCAGGGGACAGGGTGAAGCTTTCTTT
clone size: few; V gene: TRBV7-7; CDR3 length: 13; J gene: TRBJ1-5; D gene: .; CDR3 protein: CASSPTGGQPQHF; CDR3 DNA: TGTGCCAGCAGCCCGACCGGTGGTCAGCCCCAGCATTTT
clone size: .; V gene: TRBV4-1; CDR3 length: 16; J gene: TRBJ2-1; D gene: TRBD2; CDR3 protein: CASSQGGTSGDYEQFF; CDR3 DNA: TGCGCCAGCAGCCAAGGGGGGACTAGCGGGGACTACGAGCAGTTCTTC